This passage covers 17 T cell receptor beta chains from one sample sequenced in a study of blood T cells in healthy people across ages. A second PCR, run for roughly 7 to 11 cycles, used a sample-barcoded 5' primer plus a J-beta primer mix. TCRdb re-called the 5' RACE reads with MiXCR, one entry per CDR3 protein. This sample carries about 1.1 million distinct CDR3 sequences, under 40% of them seen once, and the ten largest clones take about an eighth. Sequenced sample: blood. All receptors derive from a man younger than 30 in good health.

The rearrangement links TRBV18 to TRBJ2-4; no clear D. The tail of the sequence fits TRBJ2-7 better, so the J call may be wrong. Germline CDR1 reads KGHSH; CDR2 reads LQKENI. This CDR3 has 14 residues. CDR3 sequence (DNA): TGTGCCAGCTCACCAAAGGCAGCCACCTACGAGCAGTACTTC. Translating gives CASSPKAATYEQYF.

This clonotype was recorded a few times. The chain links TRBV5-1 to TRBJ2-1; the D call may be TRBD1 or TRBD2 (6 bases each). The CDR3 is 15 residues long. Trimming removed 2 bases from V and 5 bases from J, with 14 bases in between. Germline V lookup: CDR1 SGHRS, CDR2 YFSETQ. In nucleotides, the CDR3 is TGCGCCAGCAGCTTTCTGCAGGGGAGGAACAATGAGCAGTTCTTC. Protein: CASSFLQGRNNEQFF.

The rearrangement links TRBV7-2 to TRBJ2-1; TRBD2 matches at 16 bases. Near its end, the DNA agrees better with TRBJ2-7, so the J call may be wrong. Germline CDR1 and CDR2: SGHTA and FQGNSA. This CDR3 contains 20 residues. In nucleotides, the CDR3 is TGTGCCAGCAGCTTTGCCCCTCCGGGACTAGCGGGGGGGCGGATTAATGAGCAGTACTTC. Its translation is CASSFAPPGLAGGRINEQYF.

This chain connects TRBV12-3 or TRBV12-4 to TRBJ1-1, with 7 bases matching TRBD1. Trimming at V came to 3 bases and at J to 6 bases, leaving 10 bases not matched to a gene. The CDR3 has 15 residues. The CDR3 sequence: CASSLGTGASSEAFF. The CDR3 DNA follows: TGTGCCAGCAGTTTGGGAACAGGGGCTTCATCTGAAGCTTTCTTT.

Written as DNA, the CDR3 is TGCGCCAGCAGCCAATTTGGACAGATGAACCAAGAGACCCAGTACTTC. Protein sequence: CASSQFGQMNQETQYF. The gene calls are TRBV5-1 and TRBJ2-5; D perhaps matches TRBD1 (6 bases). Germline CDR1 reads SGHRS; CDR2 reads YFSETQ. The CDR3 sequence is 16 residues long. V was pared by 4 bases and J by 0 bases, with 16 bases between.

This clonotype was seen only once. The CDR3 region has the DNA TGCAGTGCTTTCCAACCCCAGTGGGGGAAGAATGAGCAGTTCTTC. Protein: CSAFQPQWGKNEQFF. This rearrangement joins TRBV20-1 to TRBJ2-1, with D possibly called TRBD1 or TRBD2 (5 bases each). V was trimmed by 5 bases and J by 7 bases, leaving 21 bases between them. Per germline, CDR1 DFQATT and CDR2 SNEGSKA (reference sequence). This CDR3 has 15 amino acids.

This clonotype was seen repeatedly, ten times or more. The chain couples TRBV20-1 to TRBJ1-1; D unresolved. The length of the CDR3 is 14 residues. Trimming shortened V by 5 bases and J by 5 bases, and 18 bases separated the two germline ends. The germline V gene encodes CDR1 DFQATT and CDR2 SNEGSKA (reference sequence). The CDR3 DNA reads as TGCAGTGCTGCTCAGACTGGCCCCGGTACTGAAGCTTTCTTT. It specifies CSAAQTGPGTEAFF.

Only a few counts were recorded for this clonotype. The chain links TRBV12-3 or TRBV12-4 to TRBJ2-7; D is uncertain. Trimming took 5 bases from V and 3 from J, leaving 14 bases between them. This CDR3 spans 14 amino acids. CDR3 nucleotide sequence: TGTGCCAGCAGTCCTACTGTCCGCCGCTACGAGCAGTACTTC. The encoded protein is CASSPTVRRYEQYF.

This clonotype was seen a handful of times. The V call is TRBV2, the J call TRBJ1-5; D uncertain. Germline CDR1 and CDR2: SNHLY and FYNNEI. The CDR3 covers 13 residues. Trimming left V 2 bases short and J 8 bases short, with 10 bases between. Written as DNA, the CDR3 is TGTGCCAGCAGTGAACCGATCCCGAAGCCCCAGCATTTT. This sequence encodes CASSEPIPKPQHF.

This clonotype showed up just a few times. The chain joins TRBV10-3 to TRBJ2-3; TRBD1 or TRBD2 may be the D gene (6 bases each). Trimming pared 6 bases from V and 5 bases from J, leaving 18 bases between. Germline CDR1 ENHRY, CDR2 SYGVKD. The CDR3 has 15 residues. The CDR3 region is CAIRPSGGAGDTQYF. The DNA of the CDR3 is TGTGCCATCAGACCGTCCGGGGGCGCGGGAGATACGCAGTATTTT.

The chain employs TRBV4-3 and TRBJ2-1; TRBD1 is a possible D gene (5 bases). CDR1 LGHNA and CDR2 YSLEER come from the germline V gene. V was trimmed by 5 bases and J by 3 bases, leaving 20 bases between them. This CDR3 contains 17 residues. For the CDR3, the DNA is TGCGCCAGCAGCACACCCGTGCTACACAGGCTCTACAATGAGCAGTTCTTC. Translation: CASSTPVLHRLYNEQFF.

The gene calls are TRBV7-8 and TRBJ2-5; 11 positions agree with TRBD2. The V segment lost 5 bases and the J segment 11 bases; nucleotides outside the gene matches: 22. The CDR3 spans 18 residues. Germline CDR1 is SGHVS and CDR2 is FQNEAQ. The CDR3 DNA is TGTGCCAGCAGCCCGCAACCTTCGACTAGCGGGGTTTCCATTGAGCAGTACTTC. Its protein product is CASSPQPSTSGVSIEQYF.

The J gene is TRBJ1-2, the V gene TRBV4-2; no firm D call. The germline CDR1 and CDR2 sequences are LGHNA and YNFKEQ. The CDR3 is made up of 16 amino acids. Trimming cost V 4 bases and J 1 base, with 16 bases left between them. DNA for the CDR3: TGTGCCAGCAGCCCCGGGTTCGACACCATTAACTATGGCTACACCTTC. Amino acids: CASSPGFDTINYGYTF.

The chain combines TRBV6-2 or TRBV6-3 with TRBJ2-3; D is perhaps TRBD2 (5 bases). Germline CDR1 MNHEY, CDR2 SVGEGT. The CDR3 is 17 amino acids. Trimming cost V 3 bases and J 0 bases, with 16 bases left between them. The DNA for the CDR3 is TGTGCCAGCAGTTATGGGGAGCGCCCGACTAGCACAGATACGCAGTATTTT. It codes for CASSYGERPTSTDTQYF.

The chain joins TRBV6-2 or TRBV6-3 to TRBJ2-1; D gene unclear. CDR1 MNHEY and CDR2 SVGEGT come from the germline V gene. V shed 2 bases and J shed 11 bases, with 7 bases lying between them. This CDR3 contains 11 residues. This CDR3 reads CASSYAGKQFF. CDR3 nucleotide sequence: TGTGCCAGCAGTTACGCCGGAAAGCAGTTCTTC.

This clonotype was counted a single time. The chain has TRBV5-4 and TRBJ1-2; a weak D match, TRBD1 (6 bases). From germline, CDR1 is SGHNT and CDR2 YYREEE (reference sequence). This CDR3 spans 15 amino acids. The ends were cut back, 4 bases at V and 4 bases at J, with 17 bases in the middle. The CDR3 nucleotides are TGTGCCAGCAGCCCGTACCGACAGGCGTCCTATGGCTACACCTTC. This translates into CASSPYRQASYGYTF.

The rearrangement links TRBV6-1 to TRBJ2-3, with D perhaps TRBD1 (5 bases). V dropped 9 bases and J dropped 0 bases, with 16 bases sitting between them. In germline, CDR1 is MNHNS, CDR2 SASEGT. The CDR3 loop spans 15 amino acids. The CDR3 DNA reads as TGTGCCAGTGACAGAGCTCGACTTAGCACAGATACGCAGTATTTT. Translated, it gives CASDRARLSTDTQYF.